These 12 T cell receptor beta chains came from one sample sequenced in a study of blood T cell repertoires in COVID-19. The method was immunoSEQ multiplex PCR; TCRdb's version includes in-frame clones alone and lacks a portion of them. Here the sample spans some 190,000 clones, roughly three quarters being singletons. The specimen was peripheral blood. These receptors originate from a woman between 50 and 59 years old with active or convalescent COVID-19.

The J gene is TRBJ1-6, the V gene TRBV6-9, with a tentative D call TRBD1 (6 bases). Germline CDR1 MNHGY, CDR2 SVAAGI. The CDR3 loop spans 14 amino acids. The V gene lost 7 bases and the J gene lost 5 bases, with 12 bases spanning the gap. The CDR3 bases are TGTGCCAGCAAACGACAGGACAATAATTCACCCCTCCACTTT. Its protein is CASKRQDNNSPLHF.

The chain uses TRBV7-3 and TRBJ2-5, with 14 bases lining up with TRBD2. V was pared by 5 bases and J by 2 bases, with 7 bases of the junction left unmatched. Germline V CDR1 and CDR2: SGHTA, FQGTGA. The CDR3 is 17 residues long. DNA of the CDR3: TGTGCCAGCAGCCCGGGACTAGCGGGGGAGATTCAAGAGACCCAGTACTTC. It yields the protein CASSPGLAGEIQETQYF.

This sequence joins TRBV11-3 and TRBJ2-2, with a possible D match to TRBD1 (7 bases). The CDR3 totals 16 residues. Trimming pared 0 bases from V and 9 bases from J, leaving 17 bases between. Per the germline V gene, CDR1 is SGHNT and CDR2 is YENEEA. CDR3 amino acids: CASSLDRGTAARELFF. The DNA of the CDR3 is TGTGCCAGCAGCTTAGATCGGGGGACAGCAGCCCGGGAGCTGTTTTTT.

The rearrangement links TRBV2 to TRBJ1-3; D is possibly TRBD1 (5 bases). CDR1 SNHLY and CDR2 FYNNEI come from the germline V gene. Trimming left V 1 base short and J 0 bases short, with 16 bases between. The CDR3 is made up of 18 amino acids. The CDR3 spells CASSEGQGTSVSGNTIYF. CDR3 nucleotide sequence: TGTGCCAGCAGTGAAGGGCAGGGAACCTCAGTCTCTGGAAACACCATATATTTT.

This clone was detected only once. The V gene is TRBV30, the J gene TRBJ1-3; D is undetermined. Germline values: CDR1 GTSNPN, CDR2 SVGIG (reference sequence). The CDR3 sequence is 14 residues long. Trimming took 1 base from V and 0 from J, leaving 7 bases between them. CDR3 nucleotides: TGTGCCTGGAGTGAGCAGGCCTCTGGAAACACCATATATTTT. Translation: CAWSEQASGNTIYF.

The chain employs TRBV12-3 or TRBV12-4 and TRBJ1-2, with 7 bases that match TRBD1. This CDR3 is built from 13 residues. V was clipped by 8 bases and J by 6 bases; unmatched bases: 9. The CDR3 nucleotides read TGTGCCAGCTGGGGACAGTCTCTCGATGGCTACACCTTC. It codes for CASWGQSLDGYTF.

V gene TRBV16 combines with J gene TRBJ2-1; 10 bases are a match to TRBD2. CDR1 KGHSY and CDR2 FQNENV come from the germline V gene. The trim removed 0 bases at V and 9 bases at J, leaving 5 bases unmatched. The CDR3 runs 15 residues. CDR3 region: CASSQSVIAGGEQFF. In DNA form, the CDR3 reads TGTGCCAGCAGCCAATCGGTGATAGCGGGAGGTGAGCAGTTCTTC.

Only a few counts were recorded for this clone. The chain joins TRBV14 to TRBJ2-3; no definite D call. V dropped 0 bases and J dropped 0 bases, with 7 bases sitting between them. CDR3 size: 15 residues. The germline CDR1 and CDR2 sequences are SGHDN and FVKESK. CDR3 nucleotide sequence: TGTGCCAGCAGCCAAGACGTCACTAGCACAGATACGCAGTATTTT. This codes for CASSQDVTSTDTQYF.

The chain carries TRBV29-1 and TRBJ1-2, with 8 bases matching TRBD1. The germline V gene has CDR1 SQVTM and CDR2 ANQGSEA. This CDR3 region has 13 residues. The trim removed 8 bases at V and 6 bases at J, leaving 11 bases unmatched. This CDR3 is CSTAGGEANGYTF. The CDR3 DNA follows: TGCAGCACTGCAGGGGGCGAGGCCAATGGCTACACCTTC.

This clone came up many times. This sequence joins TRBV4-2 and TRBJ2-7; TRBD1 agrees at 8 bases. CDR1 LGHNA and CDR2 YNFKEQ come from the germline V gene. The ends lost 4 bases at V and 3 bases at J; junction bases unmatched: 5. There are 14 residues in the CDR3. CDR3 sequence: CASSPGQEIYEQYF. The CDR3 bases are TGTGCCAGCAGCCCGGGACAGGAGATCTACGAGCAGTACTTC.

The J gene is TRBJ2-3, the V gene TRBV9; 8 bases line up with TRBD2. The CDR3 totals 18 residues. The germline gives CDR1 SGDLS, CDR2 YYNGEE. V lost 0 bases, J lost 1 base, and 10 bases stayed unmatched. The DNA for the CDR3 is TGTGCCAGCAGCGTAGCTACGCGTCGGGGGGGCCGCACAGATACGCAGTATTTT. Protein sequence: CASSVATRRGGRTDTQYF. Full variable domain (outside the CDR3, taken from reference TRBV9 and TRBJ2-3): DSGVTQTPKHLITATGQRVTLRCSPRSGDLSVYWYQQSLDQGLQFLIQYYNGEERAKGNILERFSAQQFPDLHSELNLSSLELGDSALYFCASSVATRRGGRTDTQYFGPGTRLTVL.

The rearrangement links TRBV29-1 to TRBJ1-5; a weak D match, TRBD1 (5 bases). The CDR3 consists of 13 residues. Germline V gene lookup returns CDR1 SQVTM and CDR2 ANQGSEA. V lost 5 bases and J lost 1, with 9 bases in between. CDR3 amino acids: CSVMAGSNQPQHF. DNA for the CDR3: TGCAGCGTTATGGCAGGGAGCAATCAGCCCCAGCATTTT.